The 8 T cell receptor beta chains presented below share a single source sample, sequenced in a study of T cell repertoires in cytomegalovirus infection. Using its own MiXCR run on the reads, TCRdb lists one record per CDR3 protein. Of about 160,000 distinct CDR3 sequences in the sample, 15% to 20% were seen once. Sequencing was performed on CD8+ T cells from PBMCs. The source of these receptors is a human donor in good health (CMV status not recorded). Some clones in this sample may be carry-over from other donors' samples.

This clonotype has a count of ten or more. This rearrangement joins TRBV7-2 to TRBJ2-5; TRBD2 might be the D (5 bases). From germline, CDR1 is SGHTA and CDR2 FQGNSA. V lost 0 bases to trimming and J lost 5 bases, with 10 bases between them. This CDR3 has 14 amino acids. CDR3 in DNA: TGTGCCAGCAGCTTAGCGGAGCGGCGGGAGACCCAGTACTTC. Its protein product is CASSLAERRETQYF.

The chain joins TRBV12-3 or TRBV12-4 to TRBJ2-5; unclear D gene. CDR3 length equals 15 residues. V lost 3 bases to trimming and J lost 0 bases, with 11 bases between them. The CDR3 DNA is TGTGCCAGCAGTTTGGGTACCGACTACCAAGAGACCCAGTACTTC. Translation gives CASSLGTDYQETQYF.

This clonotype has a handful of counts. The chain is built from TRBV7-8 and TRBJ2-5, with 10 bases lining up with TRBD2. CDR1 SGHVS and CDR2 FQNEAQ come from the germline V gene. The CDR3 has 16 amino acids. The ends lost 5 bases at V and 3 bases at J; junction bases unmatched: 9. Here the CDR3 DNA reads TGTGCCAGCAGCCTCCGATCAAGCGGGGGGGAAGAGACCCAGTACTTC. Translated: CASSLRSSGGEETQYF.

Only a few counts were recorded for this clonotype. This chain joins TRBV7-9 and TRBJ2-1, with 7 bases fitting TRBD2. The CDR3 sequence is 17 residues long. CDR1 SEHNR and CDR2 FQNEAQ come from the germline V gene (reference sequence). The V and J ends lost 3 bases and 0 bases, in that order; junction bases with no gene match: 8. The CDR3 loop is CASSLSGAFGSYNEQFF. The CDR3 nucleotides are TGTGCCAGCAGCTTGAGCGGGGCCTTTGGCTCCTACAATGAGCAGTTCTTC. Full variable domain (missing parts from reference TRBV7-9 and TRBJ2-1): DTGVSQNPRHKITKRGQNVTFRCDPISEHNRLYWYRQTLGQGPEFLTYFQNEAQLEKSRLLSDRFSAERPKGSFSTLEIQRTEQGDSAMYLCASSLSGAFGSYNEQFFGPGTRLTVL.

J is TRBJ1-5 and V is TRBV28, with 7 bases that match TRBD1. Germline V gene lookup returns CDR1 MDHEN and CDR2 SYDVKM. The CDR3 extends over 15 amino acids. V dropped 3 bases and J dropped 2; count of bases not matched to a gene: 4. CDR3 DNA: TGTGCCAGCAGTTTGACCAGGGGGGGCAATCAGCCCCAGCATTTT. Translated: CASSLTRGGNQPQHF.

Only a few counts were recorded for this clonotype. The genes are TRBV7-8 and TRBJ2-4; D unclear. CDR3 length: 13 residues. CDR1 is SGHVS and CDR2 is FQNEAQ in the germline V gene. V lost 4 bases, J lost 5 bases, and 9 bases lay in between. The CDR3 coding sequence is TGTGCCAGCAGCTCCCTTTTGGAAAACATTCAGTACTTC. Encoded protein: CASSSLLENIQYF.

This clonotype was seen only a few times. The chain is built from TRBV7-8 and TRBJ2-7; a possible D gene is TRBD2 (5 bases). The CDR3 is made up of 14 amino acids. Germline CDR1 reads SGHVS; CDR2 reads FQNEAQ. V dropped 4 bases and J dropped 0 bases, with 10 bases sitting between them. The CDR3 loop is CASSSSGDSYEQYF. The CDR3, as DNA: TGTGCCAGCAGCTCCTCCGGGGACTCCTACGAGCAGTACTTC.

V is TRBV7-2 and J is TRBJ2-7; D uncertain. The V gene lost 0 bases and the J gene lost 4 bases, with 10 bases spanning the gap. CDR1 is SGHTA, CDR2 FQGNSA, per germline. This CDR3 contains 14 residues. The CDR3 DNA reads TGTGCCAGCAGCTTAGCATTTGGAGAGTACGAGCAGTACTTC. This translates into CASSLAFGEYEQYF.